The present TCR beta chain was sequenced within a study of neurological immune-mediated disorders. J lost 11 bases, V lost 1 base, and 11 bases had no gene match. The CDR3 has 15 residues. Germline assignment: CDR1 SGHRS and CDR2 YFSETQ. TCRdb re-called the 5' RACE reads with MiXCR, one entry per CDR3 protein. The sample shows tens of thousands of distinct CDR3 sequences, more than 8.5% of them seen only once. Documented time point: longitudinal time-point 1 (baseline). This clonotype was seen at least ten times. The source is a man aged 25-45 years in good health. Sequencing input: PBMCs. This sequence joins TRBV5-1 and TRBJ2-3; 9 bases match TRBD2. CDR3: CASSLYAASGMRQYF. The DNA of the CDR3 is TGCGCCAGCAGCTTGTACGCGGCTAGCGGGATGAGGCAGTATTTT.